Sequencing of this TCR beta chain was carried out in a study of T cell changes during pregnancy in multiple sclerosis. Generated by immunoSEQ multiplex PCR, the TCRdb table keeps only in-frame clones and is missing some. The table records some 70,000 clones, around 92% of them present only once. This clone was detected once. Germline V gene data show CDR1 as SGHRS and CDR2 as YFSETQ. Trimming left V 0 bases short and J 0 bases short, with 9 bases between. CDR3 length: 15 residues. The chain couples TRBV5-1 to TRBJ1-1; D unclear. The clonotype originates from a female donor in good health, enrolled as a control in a pregnancy study. The sequences come from CD8+ T cells from peripheral blood mononuclear cells, collected in the third trimester of pregnancy. The CDR3 here is CASSLDGGLNTEAFF. The CDR3 nucleotides read TGCGCCAGCAGCTTGGATGGAGGGCTGAACACTGAAGCTTTCTTT.